The present T cell receptor beta chain was sequenced within a study of cytomegalovirus exposure and HLA in healthy donors. Study-wide background: T cells numbering around 180 million yielded 95 million to 140 million unique TCR beta sequences in an earlier analysis. Most genotyped donors, around 78% of more than 300, had Caucasian-associated genetic ancestry. Findings and limits, study-wide: In a later analysis, at a false discovery rate of 0.05, some 15,000 TCR beta sequences were associated with HLA alleles.

The PCR contained 60 Vbeta and 13 Jbeta primers. Using immunoSEQ multiplex PCR, the repertoire was profiled, and TCRdb retains in-frame clones only, with some absent. The table shows about 160,000 clones, with roughly 79% occurring only once. The donors gave bone marrow, and they were healthy. With respect to this clone: No antigen is known for it.

The CDR3 loop spans 19 amino acids. V lost 4 bases, J lost 7 bases, and 21 bases stayed unmatched. The chain is built from TRBV23-1 and TRBJ2-2, with TRBD2 matching 7 bases. TRBV23-1 is given ORF status, its function remaining uncertain. Sequencing was done on a sample of PBMCs. The sequence came from a male donor in good health and CMV-seropositive. CDR3 bases: TGCGCCAGCAGTCTATTTAGCGGGCAGGGCTCCATACCGGGCGGGGAGCTGTTTTTT. Translating it yields CASSLFSGQGSIPGGELFF.